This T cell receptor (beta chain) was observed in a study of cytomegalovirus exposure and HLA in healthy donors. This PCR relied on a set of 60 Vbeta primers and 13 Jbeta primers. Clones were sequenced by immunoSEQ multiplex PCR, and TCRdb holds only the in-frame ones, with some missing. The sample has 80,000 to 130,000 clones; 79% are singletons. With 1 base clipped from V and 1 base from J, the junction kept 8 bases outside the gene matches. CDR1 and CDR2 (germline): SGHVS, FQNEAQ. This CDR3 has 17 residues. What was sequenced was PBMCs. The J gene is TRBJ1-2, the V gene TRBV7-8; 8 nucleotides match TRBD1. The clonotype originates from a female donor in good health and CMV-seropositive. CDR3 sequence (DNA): TGTGCCAGCAGCTTAGGACCTACAGGGGGGAGTAACTATGGCTACACCTTC. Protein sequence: CASSLGPTGGSNYGYTF.